This T cell receptor beta chain stems from a study of T cells after yellow fever vaccination (dated by TCRdb to the late 2010s). Broadly, across the study: The SMART-Seq v4 Ultra Low Input RNA kit was used to prepare libraries from fractions with low cell numbers. To track T-cell clones before and after primary and booster YFV17D yellow fever vaccination, bulk TCR alpha and beta repertoires were sequenced longitudinally. Two healthy male donors made up the cohort, one aged 18 to 30 years and the other aged 30 to 40 years. Blood was collected at multiple timepoints before and after primary and secondary immunization, and bulk PBMC replicates and cell subsets were isolated.

TCR cDNA was synthesized by 5'RACE template switching, through which a universal primer site and unique molecular identifiers were introduced. Priming of cDNA synthesis was performed from both the TCR alpha and TCR beta constant segments. Library amplification involved two PCR steps, and the second step added sample barcodes and sequencing adapters. Sequencing of libraries was done on Illumina HiSeq 2500 (2x100 bp) or NovaSeq (2x150 bp). Per the source publication's procedure: MIGEC was used to demultiplex reads and collapse the reads into UMI consensus sequences, and MiXCR was used for V(D)J alignment. Clonotypes responding to the vaccine were identified with edgeR on replicate PBMC samples, with the criteria of FDR below 0.01 and a log2 fold change above 5 up to day 15. Each bulk clonotype was labeled CD4 or CD8 based on which sequenced repertoire, CD4 or CD8, contained the clonotype at higher abundance. TCRdb trimmed public reads at Q25 via fastp, called clones via MiXCR and kept in-frame beta chains. Each record represents a unique CDR3 protein, reported with the most common genes and DNA among its rows. Clone size and V and J calls follow TCRdb, not the original study. Across this sample there are approximately 300,000 distinct CDR3 sequences, with approximately 13% seen only once. 0.45% to 0.65% of the sample comes from the top ten.

Points the paper makes about the study in general: A small share of clonotypes occurred in both CD4 and CD8 compartments, likely arising from convergent recombination. Because only a couple of donors were included in the study, the extent to which the findings can be generalized is limited. After the booster, most of the clones that had expanded following primary vaccination were detected again (around 95% of CD4 and around nine tenths of CD8), which suggests that memory was broadly maintained. The secondary T-cell response was found to be weaker but faster than the primary response, with a peak reached on day 5 rather than on day 15. Computational filtering was needed because FACS-sorted repertoires could contain abundant contaminating clonotypes from the bulk population.

The sample's treatment or condition label is to be understood as: live attenuated yellow fever vaccine strain. A standard Ficoll-Paque protocol was used to isolate PBMCs from peripheral blood. CD4 and CD8 T-cell fractions were isolated with Dynabeads CD4 and CD8 positive selection kits. TriZol was used to extract RNA from bulk PBMCs, CD4 and CD8 fractions, and dextramer-positive and dextramer-negative fractions. This clonotype showed up just a few times. It lacks a known antigen. One base away there is no much larger clone; base qualities are not given. Specimen: CD4+ T cells sorted from PBMCs, collected 45 days after the yellow fever booster vaccination. The sequence was collected from a young man who received the YFV17D yellow fever vaccine.

The CDR3 in this case is CASSLGQGSGANVLTF. The DNA sequence is as follows: TGCGCCAGCAGCTTGGGACAGGGTTCTGGGGCCAACGTCCTGACTTTC. The receptor chain draws on TRBV5-1 and TRBJ2-6; a stretch of 7 junction bases matches TRBD1. CDR1 and CDR2, looked up from the germline V gene, are SGHRS and YFSETQ. From V the trimming removes 0 bases and from J it removes 1 base, while the gene matches leave 1 base of the junction unaccounted for. The CDR3, from cysteine to phenylalanine, totals 16 residues. The entry retains the CDR3 DNA only, 48 bases that are in frame from base 1.